This T cell receptor beta chain is drawn from a study of PD-L1 blockade in urothelial cancer. Background on the study: Male sex and bladder-origin urothelial cancer were recorded for about 85% of the roughly 30 patients. Reported median T cell count for blood samples was 120,000 to 150,000.

Germline CDR1 reads MNHEY; CDR2 reads SVGAGI. This CDR3 has 13 amino acids. Trimming stripped 0 bases from V and 2 bases from J, with 5 bases between. Profiling relied on immunoSEQ multiplex PCR, and the TCRdb table lists in-frame clones only, not all of them. The sample lists about 52,000 clones, 84% occurring once. Described time point: pretreatment peripheral blood. The TCR originated in a man aged 50-59 years with urothelial cancer. Sequencing used PBMCs, obtained around atezolizumab (anti-PD-L1) treatment. The chain combines TRBV6-5 with TRBJ2-7; tentatively, D is TRBD2 (5 bases). The CDR3 reads CASSYSGAYEQYF. The CDR3 nucleotides are TGTGCCAGCAGTTACTCGGGAGCCTACGAGCAGTACTTC.